Included here is one T cell receptor (beta chain) sequence, with context. Its target is unknown. One entry per CDR3 protein, called by TCRdb with MiXCR from the 5' RACE reads. The sample contains roughly 250,000 distinct CDR3 sequences, around 17% of which appear only once. Germline CDR1 MNHEY, CDR2 SMNVEV (reference sequence). V shed 6 bases, J shed 6 bases, and the junction held 0 bases outside the gene matches. The CDR3 is made up of 12 amino acids. This sample was included in a study of T-cell memory formation after mild COVID-19. Whole-study findings and limits: Whereas later expanders leaned CD4+, clones contracting day 15 to 85 showed a balanced CD4/CD8 makeup. Among contracting clones, CD4+ were mainly CM/EM and CD8+ enriched in EMRA.

The source is a man between 18 and 29 years old who had mild COVID-19 (a few samples of this study predate the infection). Cell type and time point are not known. The V call is TRBV27, the J call TRBJ2-1; 9 bases map to TRBD1. What was sequenced was PBMCs or a T cell subset sorted from them (not recorded which). CDR3 loop: CASRTGGNEQFF. Here the CDR3 DNA reads TGTGCCAGCAGGACAGGGGGCAATGAGCAGTTCTTC.